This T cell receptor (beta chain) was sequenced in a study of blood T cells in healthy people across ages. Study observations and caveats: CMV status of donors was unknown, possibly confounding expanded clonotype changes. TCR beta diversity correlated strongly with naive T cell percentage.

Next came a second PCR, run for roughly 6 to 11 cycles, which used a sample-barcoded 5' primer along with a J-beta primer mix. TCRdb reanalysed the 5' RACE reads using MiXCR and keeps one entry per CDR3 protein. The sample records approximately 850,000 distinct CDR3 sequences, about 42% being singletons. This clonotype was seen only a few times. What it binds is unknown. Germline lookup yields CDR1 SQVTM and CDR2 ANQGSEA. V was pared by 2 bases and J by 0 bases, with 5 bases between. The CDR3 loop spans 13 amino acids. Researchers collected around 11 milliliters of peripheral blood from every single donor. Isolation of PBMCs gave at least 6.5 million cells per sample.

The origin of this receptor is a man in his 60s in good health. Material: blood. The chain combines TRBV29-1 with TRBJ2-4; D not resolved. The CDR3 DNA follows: TGCAGCGTTGAAAATTTAGCCAAAAACATTCAGTACTTC. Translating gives CSVENLAKNIQYF. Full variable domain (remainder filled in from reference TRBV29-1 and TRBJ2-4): SAVISQKPSRDICQRGTSLTIQCQVDSQVTMMFWYRQQPGQSLTLIATANQGSEATYESGFVIDKFPISRPNLTFSTLTVSNMSPEDSSIYLCSVENLAKNIQYFGAGTRLSVL.